The 18 T cell receptor beta chains below come from one sample, sequenced in a study of blood T cells in healthy people across ages. Primed by a sample-barcoded 5' primer and a J-beta primer mix, a second PCR proceeded for about 6 to 11 cycles. TCRdb itself ran the 5' RACE reads through MiXCR, one entry per CDR3 protein. The sample lists hundreds of thousands of distinct CDR3 sequences; roughly 60% were seen once. Sequencing input: blood. The receptors shown here come from a man between 25 and 39 years old in good health.

This clonotype was recorded only once. The rearrangement links TRBV27 to TRBJ2-6; D unclear. V was shortened by 10 bases and J by 0 bases, with 19 bases between the two germline ends. Germline CDR1 and CDR2: MNHEY and SMNVEV (reference sequence). The CDR3 length is 17 residues. CDR3 sequence reads: CATMLDGYFSGANVLTF. The CDR3 DNA is TGTGCCACCATGCTCGACGGGTACTTCTCTGGGGCCAACGTCCTGACTTTC.

This chain connects TRBV11-2 to TRBJ2-3; TRBD2 matches at 10 bases. CDR3 length: 15 residues. After removal of 5 bases from V and 4 bases from J, the junction contained 6 bases not matched to a gene. Germline CDR1 reads SGHAT; CDR2 reads FQNNGV. The CDR3 nucleotides are TGTGCCAGCAGCCTCACCCTAGCGGGGGCAGATACGCAGTATTTT. Translation: CASSLTLAGADTQYF.

In its sample, this clonotype was seen a few times. The chain carries TRBV20-1 and TRBJ2-1, with TRBD2 as a possible D gene (6 bases). The CDR3 extends over 19 amino acids. The V end was cut by 0 bases, the J end by 2 bases, with 23 bases between. Germline V gene lookup returns CDR1 DFQATT and CDR2 SNEGSKA (reference sequence). The DNA of the CDR3 is TGCAGTGCTAGAGATCTTTGGGGTGGAACGGGAGACGCCTACAATGAGCAGTTCTTC. Translated: CSARDLWGGTGDAYNEQFF.

The CDR3 DNA reads as TGTGCCAGCAGTTTTGGACAGGGGCCCCCCAACGGTGAGCAGTTCTTC. It encodes CASSFGQGPPNGEQFF. The chain combines TRBV27 with TRBJ2-1, with TRBD1 identical over 9 bases. CDR1 is MNHEY and CDR2 is SMNVEV in the germline V gene (reference sequence). This CDR3 has 16 residues. V trimming: 3 bases; J trimming: 9 bases; junction bases outside the gene matches: 12.

The rearrangement uses TRBV7-9 and TRBJ1-1; 8 bases fit TRBD1. J was trimmed by 3 bases and V by 5 bases; bases with no gene match: 8. The CDR3 runs 15 residues. CDR1 and CDR2 (germline): SEHNR, FQNEAQ (reference sequence). In DNA form, the CDR3 reads TGTGCCAGCAGCCCCCTGACAGGGGCCTACACTGAAGCTTTCTTT. Protein: CASSPLTGAYTEAFF.

This clonotype was observed a few times. This chain links TRBV20-1 with TRBJ2-7; maybe TRBD1 (5 bases). V lost 2 bases and J lost 5, with 19 bases in between. In germline, CDR1 is DFQATT, CDR2 SNEGSKA (reference sequence). The CDR3 is 15 residues long. As DNA, the CDR3 is TGCAGTGCTAGATCTTCCCCCAGGGTCTTGGACGAGCAGTACTTC. Protein sequence: CSARSSPRVLDEQYF.

The table lists this clonotype with a few counts. The rearrangement uses TRBV12-3 or TRBV12-4 and TRBJ1-5; no firm D call. The ends were cut back, 6 bases at V and 4 bases at J, with 13 bases in the middle. This CDR3 has 14 amino acids. CDR3 in DNA: TGTGCCAGCAGCCGCGGCGAACCAAATCAGCCCCAGCATTTT. Protein product: CASSRGEPNQPQHF.

The chain is built from TRBV10-3 and TRBJ1-1; 8 nucleotides agree with TRBD1. The germline gives CDR1 ENHRY, CDR2 SYGVKD. Trimming cost V 3 bases and J 1 base; bases outside gene matches: 4. The CDR3 is 15 amino acids. In DNA form, the CDR3 reads TGTGCCATCAGTGAACTAGGACAGGGGAACACTGAAGCTTTCTTT. It codes for CAISELGQGNTEAFF.

The rearrangement joins TRBV4-3 to TRBJ2-7, with D uncertain. The CDR3 runs 15 residues. Germline V gene lookup returns CDR1 LGHNA and CDR2 YSLEER. Trimming stripped 4 bases from V and 3 bases from J, with 16 bases between. The chain's CDR3 is CASSPSFMSVYEQYF. The CDR3 DNA reads as TGCGCCAGCAGCCCGTCCTTTATGAGTGTCTACGAGCAGTACTTC.

The V gene is TRBV5-1, the J gene TRBJ1-2; D perhaps matches TRBD1 (6 bases). From germline, CDR1 is SGHRS and CDR2 YFSETQ. V was clipped by 4 bases and J by 8 bases, with 27 bases between them. The CDR3 runs 17 residues. For the CDR3, the DNA is TGCGCCAGCAGCCGAGGGATAGAGCAGGGGTTTCTTGGAGGCTACACCTTC. This translates into CASSRGIEQGFLGGYTF.

The chain uses TRBV30 and TRBJ2-7; D is undetermined. This CDR3 spans 14 amino acids. V lost 5 bases, J lost 2 bases, and 16 bases lay in between. The germline gives CDR1 GTSNPN, CDR2 SVGIG (reference sequence). The CDR3 DNA reads as TGTGCCTGGTCCTTGGTAGGGTTTGCCTACGAGCAGTACTTC. Amino acid sequence: CAWSLVGFAYEQYF.

This clonotype was seen only a few times. The chain recombines TRBV7-2 with TRBJ1-5; D remains ambiguous. The CDR3 sequence is 15 residues long. Germline V gene data show CDR1 as SGHTA and CDR2 as FQGNSA. V was clipped by 2 bases and J by 3 bases, with 11 bases between them. CDR3 DNA sequence: TGTGCCAGCAGCTTATCGGGTCCTTCCAATCAGCCCCAGCATTTT. It codes for CASSLSGPSNQPQHF. The variable domain in full, with the rest retrieved from reference TRBV7-2 and TRBJ1-5, is GAGVSQSPSNKVTEKGKDVELRCDPISGHTALYWYRQSLGQGLEFLIYFQGNSAPDKSGLPSDRFSAERTGGSVSTLTIQRTQQEDSAVYLCASSLSGPSNQPQHFGDGTRLSIL.

The chain employs TRBV5-6 and TRBJ2-5; D might be TRBD1 or TRBD2, each matching 6 bases. CDR3 size: 15 residues. Germline V CDR1 and CDR2: SGHDT, YYEEEE. V was shortened by 1 base and J by 2 bases, with 12 bases between the two germline ends. CDR3 DNA: TGTGCCAGCAGCTTGCTGGGGGGCAAACAAGAGACCCAGTACTTC. It translates to CASSLLGGKQETQYF.

This clonotype was picked up a small number of times. This sequence joins TRBV20-1 and TRBJ2-7; tentative D call: TRBD2 (5 bases). The germline CDR1 and CDR2 sequences are DFQATT and SNEGSKA (reference sequence). There are 13 residues in the CDR3. Trimming removed 1 base at V and 9 bases at J, with 16 bases between. For the CDR3, the DNA is TGCAGTGCTAGAGGACGGGATTCATCCCGGCAGTACTTC. Amino acids: CSARGRDSSRQYF.

The chain couples TRBV20-1 to TRBJ2-7; TRBD2 matches 9 bases. The CDR3 is made up of 15 amino acids. From germline, CDR1 is DFQATT and CDR2 SNEGSKA (reference sequence). The junction had 5 bases not matched to a gene; V was cut back by 0 bases and J by 2 bases. CDR3 loop: CSARDLAGAPYEQYF. CDR3 sequence (DNA): TGCAGTGCTAGAGATTTAGCGGGAGCTCCCTACGAGCAGTACTTC.

Note on this clonotype: A read error may account for a junction end that differs from germline. The V gene is TRBV29-1, the J gene TRBJ2-3; TRBD2 might be the D (7 bases). There are 13 residues in the CDR3. The germline V gene encodes CDR1 SQVTM and CDR2 ANQGSEA. CDR3 bases: TGCGGCGTTGGGGAGGGGGGCGGCAATACGCAGTATTTT. Its protein product is CGVGEGGGNTQYF.

This chain connects TRBV10-2 to TRBJ1-2; unclear D gene. The CDR3 extends over 14 amino acids. In germline, CDR1 is WSHSY, CDR2 SAAADI. V lost 2 bases, J lost 5 bases, and 12 bases lay in between. This CDR3 is CASSEREGFYGYTF. The CDR3, as DNA: TGCGCCAGCAGTGAGAGGGAGGGATTTTATGGCTACACCTTC.

This CDR3 is CASSGTGTPYEQYF. The CDR3 bases are TGTGCCAGCAGTGGCACCGGGACACCGTACGAGCAGTACTTC. V and J are TRBV25-1 and TRBJ2-7, with a weak D call TRBD1 (6 bases). CDR3 length: 14 residues. The germline CDR1 and CDR2 sequences are MGHDK and SYGVNS. The V gene lost 4 bases and the J gene lost 4 bases, with 14 bases spanning the gap.